A selection of T cell receptor beta chains follows, all from one sample in a study of blood T cells in healthy people across ages. TCRdb independently ran MiXCR on the 5' RACE reads; one entry per CDR3 protein. The repertoire has 1.8 million or so distinct CDR3 sequences, roughly 43% of them found once; the top ten carry under 25%. The sample taken for sequencing was blood. The receptor source for this set is a human donor in good health. Both conserved end residues are part of each CDR3. Fields, in order: CDR3 length, J gene, V gene, clone size, D gene, CDR3 protein, CDR3 DNA. A D gene is named only where the DNA matches it firmly. Size values are once, few and many counts, or a class for expanded clones, and some rows have none.

cdr3_length: 14
j_call: TRBJ2-1
v_call: TRBV9
clone_size: many
d_call: -
cdr3_aa: CASSGRDSQNEQFF
cdr3_nt: TGTGCCAGCAGCGGGCGGGACAGTCAGAATGAGCAGTTCTTC

cdr3_length: 14
j_call: TRBJ2-7
v_call: TRBV6-2/TRBV6-3
clone_size: -
d_call: -
cdr3_aa: CASSYVAGTYEQYF
cdr3_nt: TGTGCCAGCAGTTACGTCGCGGGTACCTACGAGCAGTACTTC

cdr3_length: 16
j_call: TRBJ2-3
v_call: TRBV14
clone_size: -
d_call: TRBD2
cdr3_aa: CASSPLTSGSTDTQYF
cdr3_nt: TGTGCCAGCAGCCCCCTGACTAGCGGGTCTACAGATACGCAGTATTTT

cdr3_length: 17
j_call: TRBJ2-1
v_call: TRBV6-6
clone_size: -
d_call: -
cdr3_aa: CASSYSKGTGHSYEQFF
cdr3_nt: TGTGCCAGCAGTTACTCGAAAGGAACAGGGCACTCCTACGAGCAGTTCTTC

cdr3_length: 13
j_call: TRBJ2-1
v_call: TRBV10-3
clone_size: -
d_call: -
cdr3_aa: CAISDEGPGEQFF
cdr3_nt: TGTGCCATCAGTGACGAGGGGCCGGGCGAGCAGTTCTTC

cdr3_length: 14
j_call: TRBJ2-7
v_call: TRBV12-3/TRBV12-4
clone_size: -
d_call: -
cdr3_aa: CAGREDSRSYEQYF
cdr3_nt: TGTGCCGGCAGGGAAGACAGCCGCTCCTACGAGCAGTACTTC

cdr3_length: 14
j_call: TRBJ1-2
v_call: TRBV10-3
clone_size: -
d_call: TRBD1
cdr3_aa: CAISDMGQIYGYTF
cdr3_nt: TGTGCCATCAGTGATATGGGACAGATTTATGGCTACACCTTC

cdr3_length: 14
j_call: TRBJ1-4
v_call: TRBV7-9
clone_size: -
d_call: TRBD1
cdr3_aa: CASTMTGREFKLFF
cdr3_nt: TGTGCCAGCACCATGACAGGGAGGGAATTCAAATTGTTTTTT

cdr3_length: 15
j_call: TRBJ2-7
v_call: TRBV15
clone_size: few
d_call: TRBD1
cdr3_aa: CATSSPDRGSYEQYF
cdr3_nt: TGTGCCACCAGCAGTCCGGACAGGGGCTCCTACGAGCAGTACTTC

cdr3_length: 15
j_call: TRBJ2-1
v_call: TRBV6-5
clone_size: few
d_call: TRBD1
cdr3_aa: CASSYWDRGGNEQFF
cdr3_nt: TGTGCCAGCAGTTACTGGGACAGGGGAGGGAATGAGCAGTTCTTC

cdr3_length: 16
j_call: TRBJ1-5
v_call: TRBV20-1
clone_size: few
d_call: -
cdr3_aa: CSARKRVAQGNQPQHF
cdr3_nt: TGCAGTGCTAGAAAGAGGGTGGCCCAGGGCAATCAGCCCCAGCATTTT

cdr3_length: 13
j_call: TRBJ2-3
v_call: TRBV12-3/TRBV12-4
clone_size: few
d_call: -
cdr3_aa: CASSPYRGDTQYF
cdr3_nt: TGTGCCAGCAGTCCGTATAGGGGAGATACGCAGTATTTT

cdr3_length: 13
j_call: TRBJ1-2
v_call: TRBV29-1
clone_size: few
d_call: -
cdr3_aa: CSVLGEEDYGYTF
cdr3_nt: TGCAGCGTGTTAGGGGAAGAGGACTATGGCTACACCTTC

cdr3_length: 13
j_call: TRBJ1-4
v_call: TRBV27
clone_size: once
d_call: -
cdr3_aa: CASSGGAIEKLFF
cdr3_nt: TGTGCCAGCTCGGGGGGGGCAATTGAAAAACTGTTTTTT